This is a list of T cell receptor beta chains from one sample in a study of regulatory T cells in long-lasting Graves disease. TCRdb passed the multiplex PCR reads through MiXCR, listing each CDR3 protein once. The data hold 250,000 or so distinct CDR3 sequences, with around 20% observed a single time. Source: peripheral blood mononuclear cells (PBMCs), taken at new diagnosis, from a patient treated with antithyroid drugs. The source of these receptors is a female donor with Graves disease. CDR3s include the opening cysteine and the closing phenylalanine or tryptophan. The order of the fields is D gene, clone size, V gene, CDR3 length, J gene, CDR3 DNA, CDR3 protein. D genes are given only for firm matches. A row's size may be missing; if present it is once, few, many or a size class.

NA	many	TRBV7-7	13	TRBJ2-3	TGTGCCAGCAGCTTAGATCAGACAGATACGCAGTATTTT	CASSLDQTDTQYF
NA	many	TRBV6-2/TRBV6-3	12	TRBJ2-7	TGTGCCAGCAGTTACGGGCATTACGAGCAGTACTTC	CASSYGHYEQYF
NA	many	TRBV28	13	TRBJ2-1	TGTGCCAGCAGTTCCGGGTTACTCAATGAGCAGTTCTTC	CASSSGLLNEQFF
TRBD1	NA	TRBV6-1	16	TRBJ2-4	TGTGCCAGCAGTGAATATTGGACAGGGGGTGGAAACATTCAGTACTTC	CASSEYWTGGGNIQYF
TRBD2	many	TRBV12-3/TRBV12-4	14	TRBJ2-1	TGTGCCAGCAACGCACTAGCGGTGGGGAATGAGCAGTTCTTC	CASNALAVGNEQFF
TRBD2	once	TRBV2	17	TRBJ2-5	TGTGCCAGCAGCCGCAAGGGACTAGCGGGAGGGCGAGAGACCCAGTACTTC	CASSRKGLAGGRETQYF
TRBD1	NA	TRBV10-3	15	TRBJ1-5	TGTGCCATCAGTGAGCGACAGGGGGACTTTATGCCCCAGCATTTT	CAISERQGDFMPQHF
NA	many	TRBV18	13	TRBJ1-1	TGTGCCAGCTCCGTACTTGATGGGACTGAAGCTTTCTTT	CASSVLDGTEAFF
NA	many	TRBV7-3	13	TRBJ2-1	TGTGCCAGCAGCTTAAGACCAAACAATGAGCAGTTCTTC	CASSLRPNNEQFF
TRBD1	many	TRBV20-1	18	TRBJ1-5	TGCAGTGCTAGAGATGTAAACAGGGGGTCCTATAGCAATCAGCCCCAGCATTTT	CSARDVNRGSYSNQPQHF
NA	NA	TRBV19	15	TRBJ1-4	TGTGCCAGTACCACCTCGGGGGTACAGGCGGAAAAACTGTTTTTT	CASTTSGVQAEKLFF
TRBD1	many	TRBV29-1	13	TRBJ1-2	TGCAGCGTTGCCCCAGGGACAGATCTTGGCTACACCTTC	CSVAPGTDLGYTF
NA	many	TRBV5-1	14	TRBJ2-7	TGCGCCAGCAGCGACACTCAGGGGTCCTACGAGCAGTACTTC	CASSDTQGSYEQYF
NA	NA	TRBV20-1	19	TRBJ2-1	TGCAGTGCTAGAGGCGCGGGGCTAGGCAAAAGCTCCTCCTACAATGAGCAGTTCTTC	CSARGAGLGKSSSYNEQFF
NA	many	TRBV10-3	16	TRBJ1-5	TGTGCCATCAGTGAGTCCAGTGGAGATAGCAATCAGCCCCAGCATTTT	CAISESSGDSNQPQHF
TRBD1	many	TRBV7-3	15	TRBJ1-6	TGTGCCAGCAGCTTAAAGGGACAGGGTAGGACACCCCTCCACTTT	CASSLKGQGRTPLHF
NA	many	TRBV27	14	TRBJ2-4	TGTGCCAGCAGTCGTCTTGTAGCCAAAAACATTCAGTACTTC	CASSRLVAKNIQYF
TRBD2	many	TRBV7-3	15	TRBJ2-5	TGTGCCAGCAGCTCACTAGCGGGAGGAGGAGAGACCCAGTACTTC	CASSSLAGGGETQYF
TRBD2	many	TRBV5-1	15	TRBJ2-1	TGTGCCAGCAGCCCTAGCGGGAATGACTACAATGAGCAGTTCTTC	CASSPSGNDYNEQFF
TRBD1	many	TRBV2	15	TRBJ1-2	TGTGCCAGCAGCGGAACTCAGGGGGTCGGCTATGGCTACACCTTC	CASSGTQGVGYGYTF
NA	NA	TRBV30	13	TRBJ1-5	TGTGCCTGGGGGCCAGGGGACAATCAGCCCCAGCATTTT	CAWGPGDNQPQHF
NA	few	TRBV20-1	16	TRBJ1-6	TGCAGTGCTAGAGATATCGGTACAGGGACGAATTCACCCCTCCACTTT	CSARDIGTGTNSPLHF
NA	many	TRBV29-1	14	TRBJ2-3	TGCAGCGTTTCGGGTGGGGGAAGCACAGATACGCAGTATTTT	CSVSGGGSTDTQYF
TRBD1	many	TRBV11-3	15	TRBJ2-1	TGCGCCAGCAGCCCAGGGACAGGGGGATACAATGAGCAGTTCTTC	CASSPGTGGYNEQFF
NA	many	TRBV5-1	14	TRBJ2-7	TGCGCCAGCAGCCCCGCCCAAGGCCCCTACGAGCAGTACTTC	CASSPAQGPYEQYF
NA	many	TRBV7-3	13	TRBJ1-2	TGTGCCAGCAGCTTAAACGCAGCATATGGCTACACCTTC	CASSLNAAYGYTF
NA	few	TRBV13	13	TRBJ1-3	TGTGCCAGCAGCTTAGGGATTGGAAACACCATATATTTT	CASSLGIGNTIYF
NA	many	TRBV10-1	15	TRBJ1-4	TGCGCCAGCAGTGAGGGGACCGCAACTAATGAAAAACTGTTTTTT	CASSEGTATNEKLFF
NA	many	TRBV7-2	14	TRBJ2-5	TGTGCCAGCAGCTTCGGTCCTAACCAAGAGACCCAGTACTTC	CASSFGPNQETQYF
TRBD1	NA	TRBV7-3	14	TRBJ2-1	TGTGCCAGCAGCCACGGGACAGGGTCCAATGAGCAGTTCTTC	CASSHGTGSNEQFF
NA	many	TRBV7-9	12	TRBJ2-1	TGTGCCAGCAGGGGGACGAGGAATGAGCAGTTCTTC	CASRGTRNEQFF
NA	NA	TRBV4-1	16	TRBJ1-6	TGCGCCAGCAGCCAAGTAGGTTTCCCGAGATATTCACCCCTCCACTTT	CASSQVGFPRYSPLHF
NA	NA	TRBV7-9	11	TRBJ1-1	TGTCCCAGCAGCCTCACTTTTGAAGCTTTCTTT	CPSSLTFEAFF
NA	few	TRBV19	15	TRBJ2-7	TGTGCCAGTAGTGCACGCTATCTGAGCTCCTACGAGCAGTACTTC	CASSARYLSSYEQYF
TRBD2	many	TRBV6-5	16	TRBJ2-5	TGTGCCAGCAGTTACCTGAGCGGGGAGCCACAAGAGACCCAGTACTTC	CASSYLSGEPQETQYF
TRBD2	few	TRBV29-1	15	TRBJ2-5	TGCAGCGTGGCCTATGGACTAGCGGCACAAGAGACCCAGTACTTC	CSVAYGLAAQETQYF
NA	NA	TRBV7-9	18	TRBJ2-2	TGTGCCAGCAGCCATAACAGGGGCGGGGGAATGGGCACCGGGGAGCTGTTTTTT	CASSHNRGGGMGTGELFF
TRBD1	many	TRBV28	14	TRBJ1-5	TGTGCCAGCTCTCCCCAGAGGGGGCATCAGCCCCAGCATTTT	CASSPQRGHQPQHF
TRBD2	many	TRBV12-3/TRBV12-4	17	TRBJ2-1	TGTGCCAGCAGTTTCCGACTAGCGGGGAAAGTAGAGTATGAGCAGTTCTTC	CASSFRLAGKVEYEQFF
NA	many	TRBV5-5	16	TRBJ2-1	TGTGCCAGCAGCAACCAAGGGGGGGGGGGCTACAATGAGCAGTTCTTC	CASSNQGGGGYNEQFF
NA	few	TRBV19	12	TRBJ1-5	TGTGCCAGTAGTATAGATGTAGAGCCCCAGCATTTT	CASSIDVEPQHF
NA	NA	TRBV5-1	14	TRBJ2-7	TGCGCCAGCAGCTTGGCCGTGACTGATTACGAGCAGTACTTC	CASSLAVTDYEQYF
NA	NA	TRBV12-3/TRBV12-4	12	TRBJ1-2	TGTGCCAGCACCACAGAGTACTATGGCTACACCTTC	CASTTEYYGYTF